The 4 T cell receptor beta chains in this list originate from one sample, sequenced in a study of T cell responses to AZD1222 COVID-19 vaccine. Method: immunoSEQ multiplex PCR; TCRdb's copy keeps in-frame clones and lacks some. The sample lists about 100,000 clones, around 87% occurring once. The sample consisted of peripheral blood, taken 28 days after the second AZD1222 dose. Receptor source: an adult who received the AZD1222 COVID-19 vaccine.

The J gene is TRBJ1-5, the V gene TRBV6-8; TRBD1 matches at 8 bases. Germline loops: CDR1 MNHGY, CDR2 SAAAGT. V dropped 3 bases and J dropped 3; count of bases not matched to a gene: 7. The CDR3 contains 16 residues. The CDR3 DNA is TGTGCCAGCAGTTATAAAAAGGACAGGGACAATCAGCCCCAGCATTTT. It yields the protein CASSYKKDRDNQPQHF.

This clone has just a few counts. This rearrangement joins TRBV9 to TRBJ1-3, with D unclear. Germline CDR1 and CDR2: SGDLS and YYNGEE. Trimming left V 3 bases short and J 0 bases short, with 7 bases between. The length of the CDR3 is 14 residues. The DNA of the CDR3 is TGTGCCAGCAGCGACCGAAGCTCTGGAAACACCATATATTTT. Amino acids: CASSDRSSGNTIYF. The variable domain in full, with the rest retrieved from reference TRBV9 and TRBJ1-3, is DSGVTQTPKHLITATGQRVTLRCSPRSGDLSVYWYQQSLDQGLQFLIQYYNGEERAKGNILERFSAQQFPDLHSELNLSSLELGDSALYFCASSDRSSGNTIYFGEGSWLTVV.

CDR3 coding DNA: TGTGCCACCAGGGCGGGACCCAGAAACACTGAAGCTTTCTTT. Residues: CATRAGPRNTEAFF. The chain has TRBV24-1 and TRBJ1-1, with D possibly being TRBD1 (5 bases). V was cut by 7 bases and J by 2 bases, with 13 bases left in between. CDR1 is KGHDR and CDR2 is SFDVKD in the germline V gene. The CDR3 consists of 14 residues.

The rearrangement links TRBV7-8 to TRBJ1-5; maybe TRBD1 (5 bases). V lost 1 base and J lost 3, with 13 bases in between. Germline CDR1 reads SGHVS; CDR2 reads FQNEAQ. The CDR3 contains 16 residues. Written as DNA, the CDR3 is TGTGCCAGCAGCTTAGTTGGGGGATATATCAATCAGCCCCAGCATTTT. This translates into CASSLVGGYINQPQHF.